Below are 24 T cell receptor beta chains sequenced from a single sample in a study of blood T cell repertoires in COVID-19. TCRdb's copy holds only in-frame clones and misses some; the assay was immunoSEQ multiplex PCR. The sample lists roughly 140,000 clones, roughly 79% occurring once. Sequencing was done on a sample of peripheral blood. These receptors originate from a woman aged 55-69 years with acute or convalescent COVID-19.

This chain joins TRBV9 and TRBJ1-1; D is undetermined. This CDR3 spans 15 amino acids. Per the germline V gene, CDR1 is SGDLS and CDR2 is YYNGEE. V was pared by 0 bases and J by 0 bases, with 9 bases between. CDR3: CASSVGPDMNTEAFF. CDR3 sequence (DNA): TGTGCCAGCAGCGTAGGCCCAGACATGAACACTGAAGCTTTCTTT.

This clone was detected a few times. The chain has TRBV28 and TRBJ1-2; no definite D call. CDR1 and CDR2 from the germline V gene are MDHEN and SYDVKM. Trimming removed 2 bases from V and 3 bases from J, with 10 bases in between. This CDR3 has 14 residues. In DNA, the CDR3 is TGTGCCAGCAGTTTACGGGGAATGGACTATGGCTACACCTTC. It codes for CASSLRGMDYGYTF.

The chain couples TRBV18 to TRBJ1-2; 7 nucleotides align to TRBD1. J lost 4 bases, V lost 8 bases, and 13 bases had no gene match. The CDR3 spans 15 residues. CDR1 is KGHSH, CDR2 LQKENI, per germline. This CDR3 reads CASTTGGTAAYGYTF. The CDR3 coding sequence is TGTGCCAGCACGACCGGTGGGACAGCCGCCTATGGCTACACCTTC.

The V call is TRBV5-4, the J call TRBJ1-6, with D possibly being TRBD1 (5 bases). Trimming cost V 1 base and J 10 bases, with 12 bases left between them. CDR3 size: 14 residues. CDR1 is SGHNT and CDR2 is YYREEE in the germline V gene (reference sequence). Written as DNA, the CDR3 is TGTGCCAGCAGCTTGCAGGGTTCGACGTCACCCCTCCACTTT. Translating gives CASSLQGSTSPLHF.

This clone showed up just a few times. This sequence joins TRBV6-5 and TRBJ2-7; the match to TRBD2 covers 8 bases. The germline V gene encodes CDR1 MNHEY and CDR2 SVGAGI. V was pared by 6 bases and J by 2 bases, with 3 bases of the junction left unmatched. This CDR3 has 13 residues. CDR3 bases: TGTGCCAGCAGCCTAGCGGGCCCCTACGAGCAGTACTTC. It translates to CASSLAGPYEQYF.

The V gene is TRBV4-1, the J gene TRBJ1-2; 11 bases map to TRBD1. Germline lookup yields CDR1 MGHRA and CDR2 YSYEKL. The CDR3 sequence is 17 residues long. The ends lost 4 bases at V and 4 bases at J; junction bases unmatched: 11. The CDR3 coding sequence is TGCGCCAGCAGCCCATCAAGGACAGGGGGCCAGACCTATGGCTACACCTTC. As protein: CASSPSRTGGQTYGYTF.

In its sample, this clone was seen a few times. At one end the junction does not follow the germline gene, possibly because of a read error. The CDR3 DNA reads as TGTGCTAGCAGCTTAGGGGACAGGGTTGAGGGTGAGCAGTTCTTC. Protein: CASSLGDRVEGEQFF. The rearrangement joins TRBV7-7 to TRBJ2-1; 9 bases match TRBD1. This CDR3 region has 15 residues. Germline CDR1 reads SSHAT; CDR2 reads FNYEAQ (reference sequence).

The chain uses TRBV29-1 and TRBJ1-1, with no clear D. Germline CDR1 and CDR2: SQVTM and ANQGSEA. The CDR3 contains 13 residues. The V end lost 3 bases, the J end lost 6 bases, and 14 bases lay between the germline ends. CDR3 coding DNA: TGCAGCGTTGAGGTCGTCACTTTGGCTGAAGCTTTCTTT. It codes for CSVEVVTLAEAFF. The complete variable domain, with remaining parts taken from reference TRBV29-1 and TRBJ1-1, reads SAVISQKPSRDICQRGTSLTIQCQVDSQVTMMFWYRQQPGQSLTLIATANQGSEATYESGFVIDKFPISRPNLTFSTLTVSNMSPEDSSIYLCSVEVVTLAEAFFGQGTRLTVV.

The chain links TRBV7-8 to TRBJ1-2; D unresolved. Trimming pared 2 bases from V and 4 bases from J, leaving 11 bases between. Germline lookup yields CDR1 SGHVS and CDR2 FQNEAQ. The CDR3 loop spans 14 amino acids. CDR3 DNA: TGTGCCAGCAGCTTATCCGCAGCGAGCTATGGCTACACCTTC. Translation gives CASSLSAASYGYTF.

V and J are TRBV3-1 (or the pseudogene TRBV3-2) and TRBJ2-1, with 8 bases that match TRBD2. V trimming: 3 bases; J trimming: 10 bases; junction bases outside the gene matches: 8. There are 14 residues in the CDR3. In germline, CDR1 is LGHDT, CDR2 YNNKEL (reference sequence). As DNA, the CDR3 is TGTGCCAGCAGCCATAGTAGCGGGACGAGGGAGCAGTTCTTC. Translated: CASSHSSGTREQFF.

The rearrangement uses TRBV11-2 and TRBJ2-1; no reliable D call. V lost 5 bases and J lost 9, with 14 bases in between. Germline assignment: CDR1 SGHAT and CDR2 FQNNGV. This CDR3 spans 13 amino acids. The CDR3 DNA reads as TGTGCCAGCAGCCACGGTAGCTATCGTGAGCAGTTCTTC. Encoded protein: CASSHGSYREQFF.

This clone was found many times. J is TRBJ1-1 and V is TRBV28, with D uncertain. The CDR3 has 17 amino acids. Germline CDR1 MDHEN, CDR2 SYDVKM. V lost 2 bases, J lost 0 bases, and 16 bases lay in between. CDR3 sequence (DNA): TGTGCCAGCAGTTTAGCCCGCGAGGCTTCCCTGAACACTGAAGCTTTCTTT. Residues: CASSLAREASLNTEAFF.

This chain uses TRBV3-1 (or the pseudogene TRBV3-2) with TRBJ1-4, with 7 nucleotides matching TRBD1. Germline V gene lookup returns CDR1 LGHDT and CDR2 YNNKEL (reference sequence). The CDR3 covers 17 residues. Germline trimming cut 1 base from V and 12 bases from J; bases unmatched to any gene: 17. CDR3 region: CASSQGIGGDRVNQLFF. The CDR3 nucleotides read TGTGCCAGCAGCCAAGGGATCGGCGGCGACAGGGTCAACCAACTGTTTTTT.

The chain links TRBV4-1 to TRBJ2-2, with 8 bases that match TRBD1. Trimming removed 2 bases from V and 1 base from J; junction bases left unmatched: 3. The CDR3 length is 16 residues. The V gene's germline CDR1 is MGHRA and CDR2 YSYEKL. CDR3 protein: CASSQWGQVNTGELFF. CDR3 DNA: TGCGCCAGCAGCCAATGGGGACAGGTGAACACCGGGGAGCTGTTTTTT.

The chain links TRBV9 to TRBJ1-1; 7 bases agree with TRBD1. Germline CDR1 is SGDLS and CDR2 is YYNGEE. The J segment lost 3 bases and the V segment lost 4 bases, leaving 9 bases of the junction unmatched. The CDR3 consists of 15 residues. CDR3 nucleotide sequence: TGTGCCAGCAGCCCCTGGGGGACAGCGGACACTGAAGCTTTCTTT. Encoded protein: CASSPWGTADTEAFF.

CDR3 bases: TGTGCCAGCCAAAACAGGGGGGGAAACACCATATATTTT. Translated: CASQNRGGNTIYF. This chain links TRBV6-5 with TRBJ1-3; 8 nucleotides align to TRBD1. Losses at the gene ends were 8 bases for V and 4 bases for J; bases not matched to a gene: 4. CDR3 size: 13 residues. CDR1 is MNHEY, CDR2 SVGAGI, per germline.

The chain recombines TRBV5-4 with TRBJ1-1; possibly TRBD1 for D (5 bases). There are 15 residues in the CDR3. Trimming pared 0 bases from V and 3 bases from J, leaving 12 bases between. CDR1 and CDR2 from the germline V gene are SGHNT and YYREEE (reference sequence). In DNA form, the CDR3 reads TGTGCCAGCAGCTTGGCCCCGGACAAGGACACTGAAGCTTTCTTT. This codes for CASSLAPDKDTEAFF. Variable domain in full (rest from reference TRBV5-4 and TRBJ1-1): ETGVTQSPTHLIKTRGQQVTLRCSSQSGHNTVSWYQQALGQGPQFIFQYYREEENGRGNFPPRFSGLQFPNYSSELNVNALELDDSALYLCASSLAPDKDTEAFFGQGTRLTVV.

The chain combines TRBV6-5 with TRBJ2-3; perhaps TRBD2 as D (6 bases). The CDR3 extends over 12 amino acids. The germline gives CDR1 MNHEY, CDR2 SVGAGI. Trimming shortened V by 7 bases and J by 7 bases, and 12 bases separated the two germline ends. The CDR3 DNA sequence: TGTGCCAGCACATCTGGGGGGTATACGCAGTATTTT. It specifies CASTSGGYTQYF.

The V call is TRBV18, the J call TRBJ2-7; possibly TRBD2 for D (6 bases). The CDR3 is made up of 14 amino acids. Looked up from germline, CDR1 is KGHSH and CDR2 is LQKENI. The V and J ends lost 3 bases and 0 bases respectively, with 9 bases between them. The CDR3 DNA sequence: TGTGCCAGCTCACCCGCGGGACGCTCCTACGAGCAGTACTTC. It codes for CASSPAGRSYEQYF.

CDR3 region: CASSETIDRAETQYF. CDR3 nucleotide sequence: TGTGCCAGCAGTGAAACGATAGACAGGGCAGAGACCCAGTACTTC. The chain is built from TRBV11-2 and TRBJ2-5; the match to TRBD1 covers 7 bases. The CDR3 is made up of 15 amino acids. The germline V gene encodes CDR1 SGHAT and CDR2 FQNNGV. J lost 4 bases, V lost 6 bases, and 11 bases had no gene match.

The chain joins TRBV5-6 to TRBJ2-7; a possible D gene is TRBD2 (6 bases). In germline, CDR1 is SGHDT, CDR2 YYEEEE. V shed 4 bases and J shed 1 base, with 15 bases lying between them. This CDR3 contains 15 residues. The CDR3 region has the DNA TGTGCCAGCAGCCTGGGACTGGATAGGTCCTACGAGCAGTACTTC. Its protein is CASSLGLDRSYEQYF.

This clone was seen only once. In DNA form, the CDR3 reads TGTGCCAGCAGCCAAGATTCAGGGAAAGGTCAGCCCCAGCATTTT. This translates into CASSQDSGKGQPQHF. V usage is TRBV3-1 (or the pseudogene TRBV3-2) and J usage is TRBJ1-5; weak D call: TRBD1 (5 bases). The V and J ends lost 0 bases and 6 bases respectively, with 12 bases between them. This CDR3 is 15 amino acids long. Germline V gene lookup returns CDR1 LGHDT and CDR2 YNNKEL (reference sequence).

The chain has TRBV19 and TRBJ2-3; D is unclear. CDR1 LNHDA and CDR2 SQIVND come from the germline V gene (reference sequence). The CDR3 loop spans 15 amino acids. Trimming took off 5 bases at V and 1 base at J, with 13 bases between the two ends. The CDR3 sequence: CASSDQALRTDTQYF. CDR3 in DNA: TGTGCCAGTAGTGATCAGGCCCTACGCACAGATACGCAGTATTTT.

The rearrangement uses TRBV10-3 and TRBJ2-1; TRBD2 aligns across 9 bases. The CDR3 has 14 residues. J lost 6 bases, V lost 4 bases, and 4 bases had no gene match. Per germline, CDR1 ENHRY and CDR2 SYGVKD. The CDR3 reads CAISGGTSRNEQFF. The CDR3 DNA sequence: TGTGCCATCAGTGGAGGGACTAGCCGCAATGAGCAGTTCTTC.